One and the same sample provided the 16 T cell receptor beta chains below, sequenced in a study of blood T cell repertoires in COVID-19. The assay was immunoSEQ multiplex PCR, and TCRdb's table has in-frame clones only and misses some. The table lists some 160,000 clones, 83% of them singletons. Sample: peripheral blood. The receptors were gathered from a woman aged 80 or over with acute or convalescent COVID-19.

The chain uses TRBV28 and TRBJ2-7; no clear D. Per the germline V gene, CDR1 is MDHEN and CDR2 is SYDVKM. Trimming removed 6 bases from V and 3 bases from J, with 12 bases in between. This CDR3 has 13 amino acids. CDR3 region: CASSGVSYYEQYF. Written as DNA, the CDR3 is TGTGCCAGCAGCGGAGTCAGCTACTACGAGCAGTACTTC.

The chain is built from TRBV6-1 and TRBJ2-1; D is perhaps TRBD1 (5 bases). CDR1 and CDR2 (germline): MNHNS, SASEGT. This CDR3 comprises 15 residues. Deletions cut 6 bases from V and 0 bases from J, with 12 bases between. For the CDR3, the DNA is TGTGCCAGCAGCCGCACAGGTCACTCCTACAATGAGCAGTTCTTC. Amino acid sequence: CASSRTGHSYNEQFF.

This chain links TRBV11-3 with TRBJ2-3, with 8 bases aligning to TRBD1. Germline values: CDR1 SGHNT, CDR2 YENEEA. The CDR3 runs to 17 residues. With 1 base clipped from V and 1 base from J, the junction kept 7 bases outside the gene matches. For the CDR3, the DNA is TGTGCCAGCAGCTTAGCCGGACAGGGCGTGGGCACAGATACGCAGTATTTT. This translates into CASSLAGQGVGTDTQYF. The full variable domain, completed using reference TRBV11-3 and TRBJ2-3, is EAGVVQSPRYKIIEKKQPVAFWCNPISGHNTLYWYLQNLGQGPELLIRYENEEAVDDSQLPKDRFSAERLKGVDSTLKIQPAELGDSAVYLCASSLAGQGVGTDTQYFGPGTRLTVL.

The chain couples TRBV11-1 to TRBJ1-2; TRBD1 matches 9 bases. Germline values: CDR1 SGHAT, CDR2 FQDESV (reference sequence). The CDR3 covers 14 residues. V lost 5 bases, J lost 5 bases, and 6 bases stayed unmatched. The DNA of the CDR3 is TGTGCCAGCAGCCCCGTGGGACAGGGATATGGCTACACCTTC. It is translated as CASSPVGQGYGYTF.

The J gene is TRBJ2-1, the V gene TRBV27; TRBD1 matches at 11 bases. Germline trimming cut 6 bases from V and 7 bases from J; bases unmatched to any gene: 8. In germline, CDR1 is MNHEY, CDR2 SMNVEV (reference sequence). This CDR3 is 15 amino acids long. CDR3 nucleotides: TGTGCCAGCAGCCGGACAGGGGGCGGTTGGAATGAGCAGTTCTTC. This sequence encodes CASSRTGGGWNEQFF.

The CDR3 spells CASSFRPDEGYGYTF. The DNA for the CDR3 is TGTGCCAGCAGCTTCCGGCCCGATGAGGGCTATGGCTACACCTTC. The chain recombines TRBV7-6 with TRBJ1-2; D unclear. CDR1 and CDR2 from the germline V gene are SGHVS and FNYEAQ. The CDR3 covers 15 residues. Trimming cost V 3 bases and J 4 bases, with 15 bases left between them. Based on the CDR3 plus reference TRBV7-6 and TRBJ1-2, the full variable domain is GAGVSQSPRYKVTKRGQDVALRCDPISGHVSLYWYRQALGQGPEFLTYFNYEAQQDKSGLPNDRFSAERPEGSISTLTIQRTEQRDSAMYRCASSFRPDEGYGYTFGSGTRLTVV.

The chain combines TRBV7-2 with TRBJ1-5, with 9 nucleotides matching TRBD1. The CDR3 spans 15 residues. Germline V gene lookup returns CDR1 SGHTA and CDR2 FQGNSA. Trimming cost V 2 bases and J 6 bases; bases outside gene matches: 5. Here the CDR3 reads CASSLWGTGSQPQHF. The CDR3 nucleotides read TGTGCCAGCAGCTTATGGGGGACAGGGTCTCAGCCCCAGCATTTT.

The genes are TRBV10-3 and TRBJ1-2, with TRBD1 matching 7 bases. CDR3 length equals 11 residues. Per the germline V gene, CDR1 is ENHRY and CDR2 is SYGVKD. J lost 4 bases, V lost 10 bases, and 3 bases had no gene match. This CDR3 is CATTGAYGYTF. For the CDR3, the DNA is TGTGCCACCACAGGGGCCTATGGCTACACCTTC.

This chain links TRBV19 with TRBJ2-7; possibly TRBD1 for D (6 bases). V lost 6 bases and J 3 bases, leaving 12 bases between the germline ends. This CDR3 has 13 residues. Germline assignment: CDR1 LNHDA and CDR2 SQIVND (reference sequence). The CDR3 DNA is TGTGCCAGTAGCTCGGGACAAGTCTACGAGCAGTACTTC. It codes for CASSSGQVYEQYF.

The DNA for the CDR3 is TGCGCCAGCAGCTGGGGAGGGGTTGCAGGGACGGATTCACCCCTCCACTTT. Translating gives CASSWGGVAGTDSPLHF. J is TRBJ1-6 and V is TRBV5-1; possibly TRBD1 for D (5 bases). There are 17 residues in the CDR3. Germline V CDR1 and CDR2: SGHRS, YFSETQ. Trimming stripped 3 bases from V and 8 bases from J, with 21 bases between.

The CDR3 loop reads CASSLGARGQETQYF. The CDR3 coding sequence is TGTGCCAGCAGCTTAGGTGCCAGGGGGCAGGAGACCCAGTACTTC. The chain uses TRBV11-2 and TRBJ2-5; the match to TRBD1 covers 8 bases. This CDR3 comprises 15 residues. Trimming cost V 1 base and J 5 bases; bases outside gene matches: 6. The germline gives CDR1 SGHAT, CDR2 FQNNGV.

This clone was seen a single time. The genes are TRBV5-5 and TRBJ1-3; unclear D gene. This CDR3 region has 14 residues. V lost 4 bases, J lost 0 bases, and 8 bases lay in between. The germline V gene has CDR1 SGHKS and CDR2 YYEKEE (reference sequence). CDR3 region: CASSPRSSGNTIYF. DNA of the CDR3: TGTGCCAGCAGCCCTCGTTCCTCTGGAAACACCATATATTTT.

The genes are TRBV3-1 (or the pseudogene TRBV3-2) and TRBJ1-4; 7 positions match TRBD1. In germline, CDR1 is LGHDT, CDR2 YNNKEL (reference sequence). The CDR3 totals 16 residues. Trimming cost V 4 bases and J 7 bases; bases outside gene matches: 12. CDR3 residues: CASSLGTVIRGEKLFF. Here the CDR3 DNA reads TGTGCCAGCAGCCTGGGGACAGTCATAAGGGGTGAAAAACTGTTTTTT.

The gene calls are TRBV2 and TRBJ2-1, with 13 nucleotides matching TRBD2. The V and J ends lost 2 bases and 9 bases, in that order; junction bases with no gene match: 25. Germline lookup yields CDR1 SNHLY and CDR2 FYNNEI. The CDR3 spans 22 residues. This CDR3 reads CASSEPTSGGVQRGSMESEQFF. In nucleotides, the CDR3 is TGTGCCAGCAGTGAACCTACTAGCGGGGGGGTTCAGCGTGGGTCTATGGAGAGTGAGCAGTTCTTC.

This rearrangement joins TRBV19 to TRBJ1-6, with D possibly TRBD1 on 5 matching bases. Germline CDR1 is LNHDA and CDR2 is SQIVND (reference sequence). This CDR3 has 17 residues. Trimming removed 2 bases at V and 8 bases at J, with 19 bases between. This CDR3 is CASSIRPSGVGDSPLHF. CDR3 DNA sequence: TGTGCCAGTAGTATAAGGCCCTCGGGGGTAGGTGATTCACCCCTCCACTTT. Full variable domain (rest looked up from reference TRBV19 and TRBJ1-6): DGGITQSPKYLFRKEGQNVTLSCEQNLNHDAMYWYRQDPGQGLRLIYYSQIVNDFQKGDIAEGYSVSREKKESFPLTVTSAQKNPTAFYLCASSIRPSGVGDSPLHFGNGTRLTVT.

V is TRBV15 and J is TRBJ1-5; possibly TRBD1 for D (5 bases). This CDR3 contains 14 residues. Deletions cut 5 bases from V and 8 bases from J, with 16 bases between. CDR1 is LNHNV and CDR2 is YYDKDF in the germline V gene (reference sequence). CDR3 nucleotides: TGTGCCACCAGCGGGGACTGGGCTAATGAGCCCCAGCATTTT. Its protein is CATSGDWANEPQHF.